The present T cell receptor (beta chain) was sequenced within a study of T cell repertoires in cytomegalovirus infection. Across the study: Epitope selection comprised recently identified HLA-C-restricted CMV epitopes and well-studied HLA-B-restricted CMV epitopes. Study conclusions and caveats: Across the ex vivo response, the dominant clonotypes were HLA-C-restricted CMV-specific TCR beta clonotypes. Summed public TCR beta family frequency identified CMV carriers bearing the relevant HLA.

TCRdb ran MiXCR on the reads and lists one entry per CDR3 protein. Here the sample spans approximately 910,000 distinct CDR3 sequences, around 31% being singletons. Notes on this clonotype: Its antigen is not known.

This material consisted of cultured CD8+ T cells from PBMCs, taken from culture after CMV antigen stimulation. The receptor's source is a human donor in good health (CMV status not recorded). Some clones in this sample may be carry-over from other donors' samples.

The CDR3 DNA reads as TGTGCCACCAGTGTCGAGGGACAGGGGGATTCACCCCTCCACTTT. Its protein product is CATSVEGQGDSPLHF. The chain employs TRBV24-1 and TRBJ1-6, with TRBD1 identical over 11 bases. The CDR3 consists of 15 residues. Germline V CDR1 and CDR2: KGHDR, SFDVKD. Trimming took 5 bases from V and 8 from J; bases not matched to a gene: 4.